This T cell receptor beta chain is from a study of T-cell memory formation after mild COVID-19. In regard to this clonotype: The antigen is unknown.

Points from the study as a whole: A second wave of clones peaked on day 37, and their SARS-CoV-2 specificity went unconfirmed.

The CDR3 is 14 residues long. V was clipped by 6 bases and J by 0 bases, with 12 bases between them. Germline-derived CDR1 and CDR2 are DFQATT and SNEGSKA (reference sequence). TCRdb itself ran the 5' RACE reads through MiXCR, one entry per CDR3 protein. Altogether around 300,000 distinct CDR3 sequences are present, about a sixth being singletons, with the ten largest covering under 25%. Material: PBMCs or a T cell subset sorted from them (not recorded which). The chain carries TRBV20-1 and TRBJ1-3, with D possibly being TRBD1 (5 bases). The receptor's source is a man between 18 and 29 years old who had mild COVID-19 (a few samples of this study predate the infection). Cell type and time point are not known. CDR3 sequence: CSAAGDYSGNTIYF. CDR3 nucleotide sequence: TGCAGTGCCGCGGGGGACTACTCTGGAAACACCATATATTTT.